This TCR beta chain derives from a study of cytomegalovirus exposure and HLA in healthy donors. Looked up from germline, CDR1 is GTSNPN and CDR2 is SVGIG (reference sequence). The J segment lost 6 bases and the V segment lost 4 bases, leaving 4 bases of the junction unmatched. This CDR3 has 13 residues. The PCR employed 60 Vbeta primers together with 13 Jbeta primers. The table came from immunoSEQ multiplex PCR; TCRdb's copy has only in-frame clones and leaves some out. The sample has about 110,000 clones; about 75% are singletons. The material sequenced was PBMCs. The chain carries TRBV30 and TRBJ1-4; 8 nucleotides align to TRBD1. This TCR was recovered from a male donor in good health and CMV-seropositive. DNA of the CDR3: TGTGCCTGGACAGGGACAGGTCATGAAAAACTGTTTTTT. This sequence encodes CAWTGTGHEKLFF.